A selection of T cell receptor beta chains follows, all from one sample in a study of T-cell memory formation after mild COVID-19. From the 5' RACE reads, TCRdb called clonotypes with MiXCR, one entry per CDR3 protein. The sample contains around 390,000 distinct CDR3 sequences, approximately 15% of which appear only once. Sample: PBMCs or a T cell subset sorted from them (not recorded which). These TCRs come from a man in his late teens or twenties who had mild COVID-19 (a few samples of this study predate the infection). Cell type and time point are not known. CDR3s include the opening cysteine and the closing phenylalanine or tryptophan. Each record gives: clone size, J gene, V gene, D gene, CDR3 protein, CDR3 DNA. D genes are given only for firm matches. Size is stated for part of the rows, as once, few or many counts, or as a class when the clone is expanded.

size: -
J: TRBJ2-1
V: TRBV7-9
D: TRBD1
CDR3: CASSLRLTGWIRNEQFF
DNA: TGTGCCAGCAGCCTCAGACTGACAGGGTGGATTAGGAATGAGCAGTTCTTC

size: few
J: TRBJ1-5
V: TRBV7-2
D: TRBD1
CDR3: CASSLEGAGGQPQHF
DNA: TGTGCCAGCAGCTTAGAGGGGGCCGGGGGGCAGCCCCAGCATTTT

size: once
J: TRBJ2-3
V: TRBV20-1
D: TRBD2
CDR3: CSATGLAGVSSTDTQYF
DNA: TGCAGTGCTACGGGACTAGCGGGGGTATCTAGCACAGATACGCAGTATTTT

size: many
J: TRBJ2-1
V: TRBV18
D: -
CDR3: CASSPRQGMGVWYNEQFF
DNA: TGTGCCAGCTCACCGCGTCAGGGGATGGGTGTATGGTACAATGAGCAGTTCTTC

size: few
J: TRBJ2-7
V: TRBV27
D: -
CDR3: CASSLWGNSYEQYF
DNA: TGTGCCAGCAGTTTATGGGGGAATTCCTACGAGCAGTACTTC

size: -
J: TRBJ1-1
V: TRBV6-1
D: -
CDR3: CASSEALTVEAFF
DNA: TGTGCCAGCAGTGAAGCTTTGACAGTTGAAGCTTTCTTT

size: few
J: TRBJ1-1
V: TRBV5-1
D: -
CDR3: CASYGGLNTEAFF
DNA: TGCGCCAGCTATGGGGGGTTGAACACTGAAGCTTTCTTT

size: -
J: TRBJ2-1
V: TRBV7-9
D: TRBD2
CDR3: CASSSSPASGGLHYNEQFF
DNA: TGTGCCAGCAGCTCTAGCCCCGCTAGCGGGGGATTACACTACAATGAGCAGTTCTTC

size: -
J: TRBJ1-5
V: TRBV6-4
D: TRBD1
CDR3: CASSPTGVNQPQHF
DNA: TGTGCCAGCAGTCCCACAGGGGTCAATCAGCCCCAGCATTTT

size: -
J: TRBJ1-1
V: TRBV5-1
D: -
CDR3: CASSLGTAARILNTEAFF
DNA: TGCGCCAGCAGCTTGGGGACAGCTGCCCGAATTTTGAACACTGAAGCTTTCTTT

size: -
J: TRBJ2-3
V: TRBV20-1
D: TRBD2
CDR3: CSARLAGADTQYF
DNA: TGCAGTGCTAGATTAGCGGGCGCAGATACGCAGTATTTT

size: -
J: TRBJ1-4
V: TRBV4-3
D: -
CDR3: CASSQERPRFGSTANEKLFF
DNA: TGCGCCAGCAGCCAAGAGAGGCCCAGGTTCGGTTCTACGGCTAATGAAAAACTGTTTTTT

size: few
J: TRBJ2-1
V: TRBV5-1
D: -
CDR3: CASSFSAASSYNEQFF
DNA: TGCGCCAGCAGCTTTTCAGCAGCCAGCTCCTACAATGAGCAGTTCTTC

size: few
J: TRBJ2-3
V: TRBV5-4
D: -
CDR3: CASSLELGTDTQYF
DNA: TGTGCCAGCAGCTTGGAGTTGGGGACAGATACGCAGTATTTT

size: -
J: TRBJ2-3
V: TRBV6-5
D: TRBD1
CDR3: CASTTRAGTGLFAGRHTQYF
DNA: TGTGCCAGCACCACAAGGGCCGGGACAGGGCTTTTCGCAGGGAGACATACGCAGTATTTT

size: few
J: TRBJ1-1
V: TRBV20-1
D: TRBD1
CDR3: CSATPDRGSTEAFF
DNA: TGCAGTGCTACTCCCGACAGGGGTAGCACTGAAGCTTTCTTT

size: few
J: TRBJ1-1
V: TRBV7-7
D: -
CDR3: CASSLTGRYTEAFF
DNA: TGTGCTAGCAGCCTGACGGGGAGGTACACTGAAGCTTTCTTT

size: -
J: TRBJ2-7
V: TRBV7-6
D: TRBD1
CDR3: CASSHDRGYEQYF
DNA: TGTGCCAGCAGCCACGACAGGGGTTACGAGCAGTACTTC

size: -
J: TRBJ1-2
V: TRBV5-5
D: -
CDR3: CASILGQTYGYTF
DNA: TGTGCCAGCATCCTAGGACAGACATATGGCTACACCTTC

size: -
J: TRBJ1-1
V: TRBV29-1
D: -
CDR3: CSVEWGRGGWTEAFF
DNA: TGCAGCGTTGAGTGGGGCAGGGGAGGTTGGACTGAAGCTTTCTTT

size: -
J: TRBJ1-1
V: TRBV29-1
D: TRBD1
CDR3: CSAHRGANTEAFF
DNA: TGCAGCGCACACAGGGGGGCGAACACTGAAGCTTTCTTT

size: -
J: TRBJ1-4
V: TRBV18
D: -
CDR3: CASSPPTNEKLFF
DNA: TGTGCCAGCTCACCACCAACTAATGAAAAACTGTTTTTT

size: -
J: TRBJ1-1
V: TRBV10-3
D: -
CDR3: CAISGILTDNTEAFF
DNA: TGTGCCATCAGTGGGATTTTGACAGATAACACTGAAGCTTTCTTT

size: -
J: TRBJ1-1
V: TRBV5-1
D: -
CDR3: CASSLRGDSQGTEAFF
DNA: TGCGCCAGCAGCTTGAGAGGAGACAGTCAGGGCACTGAAGCTTTCTTT

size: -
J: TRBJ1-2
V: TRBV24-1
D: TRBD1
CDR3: CATSGGGGYTF
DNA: TGTGCCACTTCAGGGGGCGGAGGCTACACCTTC